This T cell receptor beta chain was retrieved from a study of blood T cells in healthy people across ages. Findings and caveats of the study: What prevented conclusive comparison of naive and antigen-experienced cells was that PBMCs were unsorted.

This clonotype was counted a few times. Its specificity is unknown. Through a sample-barcoded 5' primer and a J-beta primer mix, a second PCR was run for about 7 to 12 cycles. Each CDR3 protein gets one entry after TCRdb re-called the 5' RACE reads with MiXCR. Of 1.2 million to 1.5 million distinct CDR3 sequences in the sample, roughly 45% were seen once. In germline, CDR1 is KGHSH, CDR2 LQKENI. The CDR3 covers 13 residues. V dropped 5 bases and J dropped 4 bases, with 10 bases sitting between them. The TCR sequence derives from a woman aged 18-30 years in good health. The sequencing sample was made of blood. This sequence joins TRBV18 and TRBJ2-3; D not certain. DNA of the CDR3: TGTGCCAGCTCATTCGCTCGCCCAGATACGCAGTATTTT. Its translation is CASSFARPDTQYF.